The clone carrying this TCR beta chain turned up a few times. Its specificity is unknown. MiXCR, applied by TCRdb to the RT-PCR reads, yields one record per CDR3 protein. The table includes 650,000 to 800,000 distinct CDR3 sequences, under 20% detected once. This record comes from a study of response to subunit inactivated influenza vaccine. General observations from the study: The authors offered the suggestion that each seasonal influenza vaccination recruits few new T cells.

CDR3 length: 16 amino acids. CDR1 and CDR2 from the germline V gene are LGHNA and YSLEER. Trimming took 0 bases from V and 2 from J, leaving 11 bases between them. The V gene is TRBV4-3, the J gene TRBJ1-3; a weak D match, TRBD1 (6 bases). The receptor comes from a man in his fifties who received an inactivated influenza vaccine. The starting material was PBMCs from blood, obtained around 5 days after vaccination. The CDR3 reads CASSQDGGLAGNTIYF. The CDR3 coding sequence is TGCGCCAGCAGCCAAGATGGGGGGCTTGCTGGAAACACCATATATTTT.